This TCR beta chain was sequenced for a study of blood T cell repertoires in COVID-19. Study summary: The analysed material was cDNA or gDNA that came from T cells, B-cell-depleted T cells, or PBMCs.

In the authors' methods: Estimation of nucleated cell counts relied on the amplification of reference gene primers. Here immunoSEQ multiplex PCR was the method, and the copy in TCRdb shows in-frame clones only, minus some. The V and J calls and clone size come from that table; D and trimming were worked out from the DNA. This sample carries around 380,000 clones, more than 70% of them seen once, and the ten largest clones take 1% to 1.5%. Participant reports of clinical history set cohort assignment. Two negative PCRs, clearance, or symptom resolution had been documented for recovered Cohort 3 donors. The length of the CDR3 is 15 residues. Trimming removed 1 base at V and 3 bases at J, with 13 bases between. The germline V gene has CDR1 LGHDT and CDR2 YNNKEL (reference sequence).

V and J are TRBV3-1 (or the pseudogene TRBV3-2) and TRBJ2-7, with TRBD1 as a possible D gene (5 bases). The TCR comes from a man in his thirties or forties who had recovered from COVID-19. Sequences were obtained from PBMCs or T cells enriched from blood (not recorded which). CDR3: CASSQGVGTGYEQYF. CDR3 sequence (DNA): TGTGCCAGCAGCCAAGGCGTTGGTACAGGCTACGAGCAGTACTTC.